This T cell receptor (beta chain) was documented in a study of blood T cell repertoires in COVID-19. Clones were sequenced by immunoSEQ multiplex PCR, and TCRdb holds only the in-frame ones, with some missing. This table holds some 100,000 clones, less than 90% found once. The CDR3 sequence is 16 residues long. Germline CDR1 and CDR2: MNHNS and SASEGT. J lost 3 bases, V lost 4 bases, and 6 bases had no gene match. The V gene is TRBV6-1, the J gene TRBJ2-3; TRBD2 aligns across 11 bases. The source is a woman in her sixties or seventies with acute or convalescent COVID-19. Input material: peripheral blood. In DNA, the CDR3 is TGTGCCAGCAGTGTACTAGCGGGAGATGAGACAGATACGCAGTATTTT. This codes for CASSVLAGDETDTQYF.